Given below is one TCR beta chain in context. Its matching antigen is unknown. This CDR3 has 15 amino acids. The germline V gene encodes CDR1 KGHSH and CDR2 LQKENI. The ends were cut back, 0 bases at V and 1 base at J, with 9 bases in the middle. The sample originates from a study of T cell responses to AZD1222 COVID-19 vaccine. As for the study in general: Doses given second, at about 4 or about 12 weeks, were pooled. The study's findings and limits: The CD4 TCRs associated with vaccination extended across spike and predominated at 160-218 and 743-854. Reportedly, close to half of spike-specific TCRs are directed against unmutated variant regions.

TCRdb's table, derived via immunoSEQ multiplex PCR, lists solely in-frame clones and lacks some. The table has roughly 130,000 clones, roughly 85% seen once. This chain joins TRBV18 and TRBJ1-1, with D possibly TRBD1 on 5 matching bases. The receptor comes from an adult in good health. The material was peripheral blood, obtained on day 0 of AZD1222 vaccination. The CDR3 protein is CASSPPGPKNTEAFF. CDR3 bases: TGTGCCAGCTCACCACCGGGACCTAAGAACACTGAAGCTTTCTTT.